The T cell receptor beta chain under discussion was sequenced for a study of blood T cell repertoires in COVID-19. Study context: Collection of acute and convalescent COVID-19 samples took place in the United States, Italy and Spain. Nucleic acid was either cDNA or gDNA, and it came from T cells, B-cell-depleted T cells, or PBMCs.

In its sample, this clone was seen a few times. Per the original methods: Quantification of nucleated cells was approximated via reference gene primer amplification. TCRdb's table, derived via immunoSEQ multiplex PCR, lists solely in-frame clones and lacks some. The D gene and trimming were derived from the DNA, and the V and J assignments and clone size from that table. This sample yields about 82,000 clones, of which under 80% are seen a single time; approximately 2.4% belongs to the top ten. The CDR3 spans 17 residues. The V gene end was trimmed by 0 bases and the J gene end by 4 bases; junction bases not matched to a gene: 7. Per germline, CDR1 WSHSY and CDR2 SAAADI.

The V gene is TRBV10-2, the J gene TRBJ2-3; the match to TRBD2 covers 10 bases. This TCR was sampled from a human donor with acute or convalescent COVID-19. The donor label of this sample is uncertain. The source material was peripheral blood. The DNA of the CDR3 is TGCGCCAGCAGTGAGTCGATGGGAGGACTAGCGGCAGATACGCAGTATTTT. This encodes CASSESMGGLAADTQYF.